A single sample gave rise to the 16 T cell receptor beta chains below, sequenced in a study of shared clonotypes between healthy human individuals. Sequencing used immunoSEQ multiplex PCR; TCRdb keeps in-frame clones, though not all of them. The sample has 200,000 to 250,000 clones; over 60% are singletons. The material sequenced was memory CD4+ T cells sorted from blood. As to subset: CD45RA-negative fraction. Source of these receptors: a man aged 25-40 years in good health.

V usage is TRBV10-2 and J usage is TRBJ2-3; D uncertain. CDR3 size: 10 residues. CDR1 and CDR2 from the germline V gene are WSHSY and SAAADI. With 6 bases removed from V and 6 bases from J, the gap between germline ends came to 4 bases. This chain's CDR3 is CASSLDTQYF. The CDR3 DNA follows: TGCGCCAGCAGCCTGGATACGCAGTATTTT.

This chain uses TRBV11-2 with TRBJ2-5; possible D gene TRBD1, 5 bases. The length of the CDR3 is 14 residues. CDR1 is SGHAT, CDR2 FQNNGV, per germline. V was cut by 5 bases and J by 1 base, with 11 bases left in between. CDR3: CASSLQVAQETQYF. Written as DNA, the CDR3 is TGTGCCAGCAGCCTACAGGTAGCCCAAGAGACCCAGTACTTC.

The CDR3 loop reads CASSNSGGLGGYTF. DNA for the CDR3: TGTGCCAGCAGCAACTCCGGGGGGCTGGGTGGCTACACCTTC. The chain joins TRBV14 to TRBJ1-2, with a weak D call TRBD1 (6 bases). V gave up 5 bases and J gave up 7 bases, with 17 bases separating them. The CDR3 consists of 14 residues. The germline gives CDR1 SGHDN, CDR2 FVKESK.

The chain joins TRBV19 to TRBJ2-7, with a possible D match to TRBD2 (6 bases). The CDR3 spans 15 residues. The V and J ends lost 6 bases and 6 bases respectively, with 21 bases between them. In germline, CDR1 is LNHDA, CDR2 SQIVND (reference sequence). As DNA, the CDR3 is TGTGCCAGTAGCCGCCCGGTGGGGGGTGTCAGCGAGCAGTACTTC. Translating it yields CASSRPVGGVSEQYF.

The rearrangement uses TRBV29-1 and TRBJ2-7, with 10 bases identical to TRBD1. Germline CDR1 and CDR2: SQVTM and ANQGSEA. The ends lost 6 bases at V and 4 bases at J; junction bases unmatched: 3. This CDR3 has 12 residues. The CDR3, as DNA: TGCAGCGTCACGGGACAGGGGTACGAGCAGTACTTC. Encoded protein: CSVTGQGYEQYF.

This clone was seen a handful of times. The chain joins TRBV30 to TRBJ1-2; maybe TRBD1 (5 bases). Looked up from germline, CDR1 is GTSNPN and CDR2 is SVGIG (reference sequence). CDR3 size: 19 residues. The V end was cut by 0 bases, the J end by 3 bases, with 26 bases between. In nucleotides, the CDR3 is TGTGCCTGGAGTGTTGAGTTTTTTCTCACGGGGGAGGGTCACTATGGCTACACCTTC. It translates to CAWSVEFFLTGEGHYGYTF.

The J gene is TRBJ2-1, the V gene TRBV7-3, with D perhaps matching TRBD2 (6 bases). Between the trimmed V and J ends, which lost 2 bases and 0 bases, there was a span of 11 bases. The CDR3 has 16 amino acids. Germline assignment: CDR1 SGHTA and CDR2 FQGTGA. The CDR3 region is CASSLSGSSSYNEQFF. The DNA of the CDR3 is TGTGCCAGCAGCTTATCCGGGAGTAGCTCCTACAATGAGCAGTTCTTC.

This clone was observed a few times. The chain combines TRBV6-1 with TRBJ1-2; perhaps TRBD1 as D (5 bases). Trimming took off 5 bases at V and 8 bases at J, with 12 bases between the two ends. Germline V gives CDR1 MNHNS, CDR2 SASEGT. This CDR3 comprises 12 residues. The CDR3 spells CASSQTRGGYTF. The CDR3 DNA is TGTGCCAGCAGTCAAACTAGGGGAGGCTACACCTTC.

The V gene is TRBV5-6, the J gene TRBJ2-7; TRBD1 agrees at 8 bases. V trimming: 1 base; J trimming: 5 bases; junction bases outside the gene matches: 8. Germline V gives CDR1 SGHDT, CDR2 YYEEEE. CDR3 length: 15 amino acids. DNA for the CDR3: TGTGCCAGCAGCTTGACGACAGGGGTAGTTGACGAGCAGTACTTC. Amino acids: CASSLTTGVVDEQYF.

The chain uses TRBV19 and TRBJ2-7; tentative D call: TRBD2 (5 bases). CDR1 LNHDA and CDR2 SQIVND come from the germline V gene (reference sequence). V lost 6 bases and J lost 4, with 13 bases in between. CDR3 length: 13 residues. CDR3 DNA sequence: TGTGCCAGTAGCCCCGGGTCGGGGTACGAGCAGTACTTC. This sequence encodes CASSPGSGYEQYF.

In its sample, this clone is medium-sized. The chain couples TRBV18 to TRBJ2-7; no clear D gene. Trimming removed 3 bases from V and 7 bases from J, with 13 bases in between. Germline CDR1 is KGHSH and CDR2 is LQKENI. The CDR3 extends over 13 amino acids. CDR3 amino acids: CASSPTVDWEQYF. CDR3 DNA: TGTGCCAGCTCACCCACGGTCGACTGGGAGCAGTACTTC.

The chain combines TRBV9 with TRBJ2-1, with D uncertain. V lost 0 bases to trimming and J lost 7 bases, with 5 bases between them. The CDR3 has 12 residues. Germline values: CDR1 SGDLS, CDR2 YYNGEE. The CDR3 region has the DNA TGTGCCAGCAGCGTAGATGGAAATGAGCAGTTCTTC. Protein product: CASSVDGNEQFF.

In its sample, this clone was seen once. The rearrangement links TRBV5-8 to TRBJ2-3; D is possibly TRBD1 or TRBD2 (5 bases each). Between the trimmed V and J ends, which lost 10 bases and 4 bases, there was a span of 13 bases. The CDR3 totals 12 residues. Germline loops: CDR1 SGHTS, CDR2 YDEGEE. CDR3 loop: CAGGDRSDTQYF. The CDR3 DNA sequence: TGTGCCGGAGGTGACAGATCAGATACGCAGTATTTT.

The rearrangement joins TRBV2 to TRBJ1-5, with D tentatively TRBD1 (5 bases). V was shortened by 4 bases and J by 3 bases, with 10 bases between the two germline ends. Germline-derived CDR1 and CDR2 are SNHLY and FYNNEI. The length of the CDR3 is 14 residues. CDR3 sequence reads: CASSVQGFNQPQHF. The DNA for the CDR3 is TGTGCCAGCAGTGTTCAGGGATTCAATCAGCCCCAGCATTTT.

The rearrangement links TRBV7-2 to TRBJ2-3; D is possibly TRBD2 (7 bases). The CDR3 is 16 amino acids. Looked up from germline, CDR1 is SGHTA and CDR2 is FQGNSA. V lost 5 bases and J 2 bases, leaving 17 bases between the germline ends. CDR3 sequence: CASSRGGAEITDTQYF. For the CDR3, the DNA is TGTGCCAGCAGCCGAGGGGGGGCAGAAATCACAGATACGCAGTATTTT. The full variable domain, in which reference TRBV7-2 and TRBJ2-3 provide the parts outside the CDR3, is GAGVSQSPSNKVTEKGKDVELRCDPISGHTALYWYRQSLGQGLEFLIYFQGNSAPDKSGLPSDRFSAERTGGSVSTLTIQRTQQEDSAVYLCASSRGGAEITDTQYFGPGTRLTVL.

The rearrangement joins TRBV13 to TRBJ1-2; 7 bases line up with TRBD1. CDR3 length: 18 residues. CDR1 is PRHDT and CDR2 is FYEKMQ in the germline V gene (reference sequence). V lost 2 bases to trimming and J lost 5 bases; unmatched junction nucleotides: 17. CDR3 bases: TGTGCCAGCAGCTTAACACAGGGGTGGCCAGGCCCTGGTTATGGCTACACCTTC. It translates to CASSLTQGWPGPGYGYTF.